Sequencing of this TCR beta chain was carried out in a study of identical twins. Template switching created a universal primer site, and the cDNA included unique molecular identifiers. TCRdb reanalysed the 5' RACE reads using MiXCR and keeps one entry per CDR3 protein. The sample records around 250,000 distinct CDR3 sequences, around 8% being singletons. Germline-derived CDR1 and CDR2 are SEHNR and FQNEAQ (reference sequence). Trimming removed 3 bases from V and 0 bases from J, with 5 bases in between. The CDR3 has 13 amino acids. At least ten counts were recorded for this clonotype. Another study also made use of these data, one on yellow fever vaccine responses in identical twins.

This chain connects TRBV7-9 to TRBJ2-5, with no clear D. This receptor was taken from a woman younger than 30 in good health. Sequenced sample: CD8+ T cells sorted from blood. The chain's CDR3 is CASSFEYQETQYF. The CDR3 DNA is TGTGCCAGCAGCTTCGAGTACCAAGAGACCCAGTACTTC. The variable domain in full, with the rest retrieved from reference TRBV7-9 and TRBJ2-5, is DTGVSQNPRHKITKRGQNVTFRCDPISEHNRLYWYRQTLGQGPEFLTYFQNEAQLEKSRLLSDRFSAERPKGSFSTLEIQRTEQGDSAMYLCASSFEYQETQYFGPGTRLLVL.